A single sample is the source of the 7 T cell receptor beta chains below, sequenced in a study of T cell responses to AZD1222 COVID-19 vaccine. Profiling relied on immunoSEQ multiplex PCR, and the TCRdb table lists in-frame clones only, not all of them. The sample lists 150,000 to 200,000 clones, 93% seen once, with more than 0.8% in the top ten. The specimen was peripheral blood, collected on day 0 of AZD1222 vaccination. The source of these receptors is an adult in good health.

Remarks on this clone: A read error may account for a junction end that differs from germline. J is TRBJ1-5 and V is TRBV4-2; 8 nucleotides align to TRBD1. The CDR3 runs to 16 residues. Germline CDR1 is LGHNA and CDR2 is YNFKEQ. The CDR3 DNA is TGTGCCAGCAGCAAAGAGATCCAGGGGGCAGGTCAGCCCCAGCATTTT. As protein: CASSKEIQGAGQPQHF.

The chain carries TRBV30 and TRBJ1-1; 8 bases are a match to TRBD1. The CDR3 covers 15 residues. Looked up from germline, CDR1 is GTSNPN and CDR2 is SVGIG (reference sequence). The ends lost 5 bases at V and 4 bases at J; junction bases unmatched: 12. The CDR3 DNA is TGTGCCTGGCAGACCCGGGACAGGTGGGGCACTGAAGCTTTCTTT. Encoded protein: CAWQTRDRWGTEAFF.

About this clone: Different DNA sequences within this sample yield the same CDR3. The chain combines TRBV5-1 with TRBJ1-1, with D unresolved. CDR3 length: 15 amino acids. Trimming removed 0 bases from V and 1 base from J, with 10 bases in between. Germline CDR1 and CDR2: SGHRS and YFSETQ. The CDR3 sequence: CASSLVGVGNTEAFF. DNA of the CDR3: TGCGCCAGCAGCTTGGTGGGTGTCGGGAACACTGAAGCTTTCTTT.

The chain recombines TRBV18 with TRBJ2-3; 7 nucleotides line up with TRBD2. Losses at the gene ends were 5 bases for V and 1 base for J; bases not matched to a gene: 9. The CDR3 extends over 16 amino acids. Germline V gene data show CDR1 as KGHSH and CDR2 as LQKENI. CDR3 sequence: CASSNQRSGGTDTQYF. The DNA of the CDR3 is TGTGCCAGCTCAAATCAGAGAAGCGGGGGCACAGATACGCAGTATTTT.

The chain carries TRBV12-3 or TRBV12-4 and TRBJ1-5; unclear D gene. There are 12 residues in the CDR3. Trimming removed 5 bases at V and 4 bases at J, with 6 bases between. CDR3 loop: CASSQPNQPQHF. The CDR3 bases are TGTGCCAGCAGTCAGCCGAATCAGCCCCAGCATTTT.

This clone occurred once. The CDR3 loop is CASSVHRLSPVQNEQFF. Written as DNA, the CDR3 is TGTGCCAGCAGTGTGCACCGGCTCTCCCCCGTTCAGAATGAGCAGTTCTTC. The chain recombines TRBV2 with TRBJ2-1; D gene unclear. CDR3 length equals 17 residues. Trimming removed 4 bases at V and 7 bases at J, with 23 bases between. Germline CDR1 reads SNHLY; CDR2 reads FYNNEI.

The chain combines TRBV6-5 with TRBJ2-6, with D possibly matching TRBD2 (5 bases). V shed 10 bases and J shed 1 base, with 11 bases lying between them. This CDR3 contains 14 residues. Germline values: CDR1 MNHEY, CDR2 SVGAGI. The CDR3 DNA reads as TGTGCCACGGACTGGGCATCTGGGGCCAACGTCCTGACTTTC. Amino acid sequence: CATDWASGANVLTF.